A selection of T cell receptor beta chains follows, all from one sample in a study of vaccination and CD4 T cells after COVID-19. A single record per CDR3 protein comes from TCRdb applying MiXCR to the PCR reads. The sample gives roughly 7,200 distinct CDR3 sequences, roughly 41% of which show up once; 30% to 45% is in the top ten. No cognate antigen is known for these TCRs. Sequenced: CD4+ T cells from blood, cultured in vitro. Source of these receptors: a human donor in good health. Both conserved end residues are part of each CDR3. D genes are given only for firm matches. Clone size is not always given. Where it is, it says once, few, many or a class for expanded clones.

DNA	CDR3	size	J	D	V
TGCAGTGCTACACTCGATACGCAGTATTTT	CSATLDTQYF	NA	TRBJ2-3	NA	TRBV20-1
TGTGCCAGCAGCCTCCTGGGGGGGGGTGGCTACACCTTC	CASSLLGGGGYTF	NA	TRBJ1-2	NA	TRBV2
TGTGCCACCAGCAGAGATTACGGGGGGCAAGCCAAAAACATTCAGTACTTC	CATSRDYGGQAKNIQYF	NA	TRBJ2-4	NA	TRBV15
TGCAGTGCCTGCACCATCGGGGTTACGGGAGAGCAGTACTTC	CSACTIGVTGEQYF	NA	TRBJ2-7	NA	TRBV20-1
TGTGCCAGTAGGGGCGTTGGGACAGCCGCTAGCACAGATACGCAGTATTTT	CASRGVGTAASTDTQYF	few	TRBJ2-3	TRBD1	TRBV19
TGTGCCAGCAGCAAGAGTAATTCACCCCTCCACTTT	CASSKSNSPLHF	NA	TRBJ1-6	NA	TRBV28
TGTGCCAGCAGCTTAAGGACAGGGCCCTCTGGGGCCAACGTCCTGACTTTC	CASSLRTGPSGANVLTF	NA	TRBJ2-6	TRBD1	TRBV7-9
TGTGCCACCAGACAGACCGGGGAGCTGTTTTTT	CATRQTGELFF	NA	TRBJ2-2	NA	TRBV6-2/TRBV6-3
TGTGCCAGCAGCTTGACTAGCGGGGGCATAGCCAAAAACATTCAGTACTTC	CASSLTSGGIAKNIQYF	NA	TRBJ2-4	TRBD2	TRBV7-9
TGTGCCAGCTTATGGACTGGTAGCACAGATACGCAGTATTTT	CASLWTGSTDTQYF	few	TRBJ2-3	NA	TRBV6-1
TGTGCCAGCAGTGATATAGCGGGGGACTACAATGAGCAGTTCTTC	CASSDIAGDYNEQFF	few	TRBJ2-1	TRBD2	TRBV6-1
TGTGCCAGCAGCCCCGGGGGGGACCAAGAGACCCAGTACTTC	CASSPGGDQETQYF	NA	TRBJ2-5	TRBD2	TRBV7-2
TGTGCCAGCAGTCCAGTGGGTAGAGGAAGGACCGGGGAGCTGTTTTTT	CASSPVGRGRTGELFF	few	TRBJ2-2	NA	TRBV27
TGTGCCAGCAGCCAGACGGGGGTGGCTGATGGCTACACCTTC	CASSQTGVADGYTF	few	TRBJ1-2	NA	TRBV7-9
TGCAGTGCTAGACGAGCGGGAGCGGGTACCGGGGAGCTGTTTTTT	CSARRAGAGTGELFF	NA	TRBJ2-2	TRBD2	TRBV20-1
TGTGCCAGCAAGAACCGAGGACCCAGGGAGGGAGAGACCCAGTACTTC	CASKNRGPREGETQYF	few	TRBJ2-5	TRBD2	TRBV2
TGTGCCTGGAGTCCCGAAAGTTATCAGCCCCAGCATTTT	CAWSPESYQPQHF	few	TRBJ1-5	NA	TRBV30
TGTGCCAGCAGTTATGGCAGCCGGTCCTCACCCCTCCACTTT	CASSYGSRSSPLHF	few	TRBJ1-6	NA	TRBV6-5
TGCGCCAGCAGTGACTTAGGGGGGGGGGTCGGCAATCAGCCCCAGCATTTT	CASSDLGGGVGNQPQHF	once	TRBJ1-5	NA	TRBV10-2
TGTGCCAGCAGCCTAGACAGATACGAGCAGTACTTC	CASSLDRYEQYF	NA	TRBJ2-7	NA	TRBV6-2/TRBV6-3
TGTGCCAGGGGACAGATCAATCAGCCCCAGCATTTT	CARGQINQPQHF	few	TRBJ1-5	TRBD1	TRBV27
TGCAGTGCTAGAGACCCAACCAGCGGGGAGCTGTTTTTT	CSARDPTSGELFF	few	TRBJ2-2	NA	TRBV20-1
TGCGCCAGCAGTACGCAAGGGATTGACACTGAAGCTTTCTTT	CASSTQGIDTEAFF	NA	TRBJ1-1	NA	TRBV10-2
TGTGCCAGCAGCCCCCCGACCGGTCAGCCCCAGCATTTT	CASSPPTGQPQHF	medium-sized	TRBJ1-5	NA	TRBV7-2
TGTGCCAGTAGTATACGCGCAGCGGGGGCCTACAATGAGCAGTTCTTC	CASSIRAAGAYNEQFF	once	TRBJ2-1	TRBD2	TRBV19
TGTGCCAGCAGCCGAATTAGCTCCGGGGAGCTGTTTTTT	CASSRISSGELFF	few	TRBJ2-2	NA	TRBV7-6
TGTGCCATCCGTACGGGCCAAAGGAACACTGAAGCTTTCTTT	CAIRTGQRNTEAFF	few	TRBJ1-1	NA	TRBV6-1
TGTGCCAGCAGTGAAGCGGACATTCAGTACTTC	CASSEADIQYF	NA	TRBJ2-4	NA	TRBV2
TGTGCCAGCAGCGCGACCTCCGGGACAGGCGAGCAGTACTTC	CASSATSGTGEQYF	NA	TRBJ2-7	TRBD1	TRBV7-6
TGTGCCAGCAGTATGAGGGTCAACCTGGCTAACTATGGCTACACCTTC	CASSMRVNLANYGYTF	NA	TRBJ1-2	NA	TRBV12-3/TRBV12-4
TGTGCCAGCAGTGGGACAGGGAGCTCCTACGAGCAGTACTTC	CASSGTGSSYEQYF	few	TRBJ2-7	TRBD1	TRBV2
TGCAGTGCTAAGTGGGACAGCTCCTACGAGCAGTACTTC	CSAKWDSSYEQYF	NA	TRBJ2-7	TRBD1	TRBV20-1
TGCAGTGCTAGCCCCCAACTAGCGACAGCCTACGAGCAGTACTTC	CSASPQLATAYEQYF	NA	TRBJ2-7	TRBD2	TRBV20-1
TGTGCCAGTAGACGTCAACAGGGGTCTGGCTACACCTTC	CASRRQQGSGYTF	NA	TRBJ1-2	TRBD1	TRBV19
TGTGCCATCAGATCCGGACCAGACACCGGGGAGCTGTTTTTT	CAIRSGPDTGELFF	NA	TRBJ2-2	NA	TRBV10-3